The present entry profiles one T cell receptor (beta chain) with its context. The antigen is unknown. Surgery cases with the highest brain T cell transcript signatures were chosen for sequencing. Pre-surgery treatment included at least one anti-epileptic drug. This record comes from a study of brain T cells in children with intractable seizures. Study outcomes and limitations: Absence of clones before surgery may stem from lower sequencing depth. Patients' HCMV serostatus was unknown; virus specificity rests on CDR3 similarity alone.

Sequencing used immunoSEQ multiplex PCR; TCRdb keeps in-frame clones, though not all of them. The sample has around 20,000 clones; around 94% are singletons. The V and J ends lost 2 bases and 2 bases respectively, with 10 bases between them. This CDR3 contains 14 residues. Germline-derived CDR1 and CDR2 are SGHVS and FNYEAQ. This TCR came from a boy aged 5-17 years with focal cortical dysplasia and intractable seizures. Sequencing used peripheral blood, obtained at surgery. The chain couples TRBV7-6 to TRBJ2-7; the D call may be TRBD1 or TRBD2 (6 bases each). CDR3 nucleotide sequence: TGTGCCAGCAGCTTAATGGGGGGCCCCTACGAGCAGTACTTC. Protein product: CASSLMGGPYEQYF.